The sequence of this T cell receptor beta chain was determined in a study of cytomegalovirus exposure and HLA in healthy donors. CDR1 and CDR2 from the germline V gene are KGHSH and LQKENI. The CDR3 runs 15 residues. V trimming: 6 bases; J trimming: 1 base; junction bases outside the gene matches: 6. Using immunoSEQ multiplex PCR, the repertoire was profiled, and TCRdb retains in-frame clones only, with some absent. The data hold about 220,000 clones, with about 90% observed a single time. This chain joins TRBV18 and TRBJ2-7; 10 nucleotides agree with TRBD1. The receptor's source is a woman aged 18-29 years in good health and CMV-seronegative. Material for sequencing was PBMCs. CDR3 in amino acids: CASSLRQGASYEQYF. CDR3 bases: TGTGCCAGCTCGCTTCGACAGGGGGCATCCTACGAGCAGTACTTC.